Following are 32 T cell receptor beta chains from one sample sequenced in a study of T-cell memory formation after mild COVID-19. TCRdb recomputed calls from the 5' RACE reads with MiXCR, one row per CDR3 protein. Here the sample spans over 150,000 distinct CDR3 sequences, about a fifth being singletons. The sample consisted of PBMCs or a T cell subset sorted from them (not recorded which). All receptors come from an adult woman who had mild COVID-19 (a few samples of this study predate the infection). Cell type and time point are not known.

This clonotype was recorded a few times. This chain connects TRBV21-1 to TRBJ1-1; TRBD1 is the table's D call, not checked against the DNA. TRBV21-1 is a pseudogene segment. This CDR3 region has 16 residues. The CDR3 loop reads CASRRQGLHMNTEAFF. In nucleotides, the CDR3 is TGTGCCAGCCGAAGACAGGGCTTACACATGAACACTGAAGCTTTCTTT.

This clonotype was seen more than once but under ten times. Here the CDR3 DNA reads TGTGCCAGCAGTCATGGACAGGGCTCCTACAATGAGCAGTTCTTC. Residues: CASSHGQGSYNEQFF. The genes are TRBV7-9 and TRBJ2-1; 8 nucleotides line up with TRBD1. With V trimmed by 6 bases and J by 0 bases, 4 bases remained unmatched. This CDR3 is built from 15 residues. Per the germline V gene, CDR1 is SEHNR and CDR2 is FQNEAQ (reference sequence).

This rearrangement joins TRBV12-3 or TRBV12-4 to TRBJ2-3; TRBD2 might be the D (6 bases). The CDR3 covers 15 residues. Between the trimmed V and J ends, which lost 1 base and 1 base, there was a span of 9 bases. CDR3 residues: CASSLDPSGTDTQYF. The CDR3 DNA reads TGTGCCAGCAGTTTAGATCCTAGCGGCACAGATACGCAGTATTTT.

In nucleotides, the CDR3 is TGTGCCAGCAGTGCCCCTGAAGCTTTCTTT. It is translated as CASSAPEAFF. The V call is TRBV27, the J call TRBJ1-1; no clear D. Trimming pared 5 bases from V and 6 bases from J, leaving 4 bases between. Germline loops: CDR1 MNHEY, CDR2 SMNVEV (reference sequence). The CDR3 has 10 amino acids.

The chain has TRBV4-3 and TRBJ2-2, with a weak D call TRBD2 (6 bases). V dropped 0 bases and J dropped 7 bases, with 21 bases sitting between them. Germline CDR1 LGHNA, CDR2 YSLEER. The CDR3 is made up of 18 amino acids. The CDR3 reads CASSQDFIAAGRDGELFF. The CDR3, as DNA: TGCGCCAGCAGCCAAGATTTTATTGCAGCGGGTCGGGACGGGGAGCTGTTTTTT.

This clonotype was observed a few times. The V gene is TRBV7-9, the J gene TRBJ1-2; D call uncertain. CDR1 is SEHNR and CDR2 is FQNEAQ in the germline V gene (reference sequence). The V gene lost 1 base and the J gene lost 0 bases, with 9 bases spanning the gap. This CDR3 is built from 15 residues. CDR3 sequence reads: CASSLVGHPNYGYTF. In DNA, the CDR3 is TGTGCCAGCAGCTTAGTCGGGCATCCTAACTATGGCTACACCTTC. Full variable domain (remainder filled in from reference TRBV7-9 and TRBJ1-2): DTGVSQNPRHKITKRGQNVTFRCDPISEHNRLYWYRQTLGQGPEFLTYFQNEAQLEKSRLLSDRFSAERPKGSFSTLEIQRTEQGDSAMYLCASSLVGHPNYGYTFGSGTRLTVV.

V usage is TRBV6-2 or TRBV6-3 and J usage is TRBJ2-7; maybe TRBD2 (6 bases). The germline V and J ends were trimmed by 2 bases and 3 bases, with 11 bases remaining between them. CDR1 MNHEY and CDR2 SVGEGT come from the germline V gene. CDR3 length: 14 amino acids. CDR3 sequence: CASSYREKYYEQYF. CDR3 sequence (DNA): TGTGCCAGCAGTTACCGGGAGAAGTACTACGAGCAGTACTTC.

This clonotype was observed a handful of times. The CDR3 sequence is CASSLQALGLENTIYF. The CDR3 DNA follows: TGCGCCAGCAGCCTACAGGCCCTGGGACTCGAAAACACCATATATTTT. The J gene is TRBJ1-3, the V gene TRBV4-1; D may be TRBD1 (5 bases). With 4 bases removed from V and 6 bases from J, the gap between germline ends came to 19 bases. The CDR3 covers 16 residues. Germline V lookup: CDR1 MGHRA, CDR2 YSYEKL.

This clonotype was seen more than once but under ten times. This chain connects TRBV20-1 to TRBJ2-1; possible D gene TRBD1, 7 bases. V gave up 0 bases and J gave up 4 bases, with 13 bases separating them. This CDR3 is built from 15 residues. From germline, CDR1 is DFQATT and CDR2 SNEGSKA (reference sequence). Here the CDR3 reads CSARDFRGEYNEQFF. The CDR3 nucleotides are TGCAGTGCTAGAGATTTCAGGGGGGAATACAATGAGCAGTTCTTC.

This clonotype has only a few counts. The chain carries TRBV7-9 and TRBJ2-7; a weak D match, TRBD2 (6 bases). The CDR3 has 19 amino acids. Germline assignment: CDR1 SEHNR and CDR2 FQNEAQ (reference sequence). Trimming took off 0 bases at V and 4 bases at J, with 25 bases between the two ends. CDR3 residues: CASSLAIRWGAGFSYEQYF. The CDR3 DNA reads as TGTGCCAGCAGCTTAGCCATCCGTTGGGGTGCGGGGTTTTCGTACGAGCAGTACTTC.

The chain carries TRBV18 and TRBJ1-1, with TRBD1 identical over 7 bases. Per the germline V gene, CDR1 is KGHSH and CDR2 is LQKENI. The V gene end was trimmed by 3 bases and the J gene end by 3 bases; junction bases not matched to a gene: 7. This CDR3 has 15 residues. CDR3 in amino acids: CASSPQTGADTEAFF. DNA of the CDR3: TGTGCCAGCTCACCTCAAACAGGGGCGGACACTGAAGCTTTCTTT.

V gene TRBV30 combines with J gene TRBJ2-1; 12 positions agree with TRBD1. This CDR3 has 14 amino acids. V was clipped by 2 bases and J by 7 bases; unmatched bases: 3. Germline V CDR1 and CDR2: GTSNPN, SVGIG (reference sequence). The CDR3 loop is CAWSPGQGANEQFF. CDR3 nucleotide sequence: TGTGCCTGGAGTCCGGGACAGGGGGCTAATGAGCAGTTCTTC. Combining the CDR3 with reference TRBV30 and TRBJ2-1 gives the whole variable domain SQTIHQWPATLVQPVGSPLSLECTVEGTSNPNLYWYRQAAGRGLQLLFYSVGIGQISSEVPQNLSASRPQDRQFILSSKKLLLSDSGFYLCAWSPGQGANEQFFGPGTRLTVL.

This clonotype was observed a handful of times. V and J are TRBV5-1 and TRBJ1-1; 7 nucleotides line up with TRBD1. J gave up 5 bases and V 6 bases, and 1 base lay outside the gene matches. Germline lookup yields CDR1 SGHRS and CDR2 YFSETQ. The CDR3 spans 11 residues. CDR3 loop: CASTGGTEAFF. The CDR3 nucleotides are TGCGCCAGCACAGGGGGAACTGAAGCTTTCTTT.

The J gene is TRBJ2-7, the V gene TRBV4-2; D is possibly TRBD1 (6 bases). Germline V CDR1 and CDR2: LGHNA, YNFKEQ. The CDR3 totals 16 residues. V lost 0 bases and J 3 bases, leaving 15 bases between the germline ends. The CDR3 loop is CASSQDLTGLFYEQYF. The CDR3 DNA sequence: TGTGCCAGCAGCCAAGATCTAACAGGGTTATTCTACGAGCAGTACTTC.

This rearrangement joins TRBV4-2 to TRBJ2-3; the D is unclear. Germline CDR1 LGHNA, CDR2 YNFKEQ. Trimming took 1 base from V and 3 from J, leaving 11 bases between them. The CDR3 is made up of 15 amino acids. CDR3 nucleotide sequence: TGTGCCAGCAGCCAAGTTCCCCAGGCGACAGATACGCAGTATTTT. It is translated as CASSQVPQATDTQYF.

The chain carries TRBV20-1 and TRBJ2-1; 9 bases are shared with TRBD2. This CDR3 contains 15 residues. Unmatched junction bases numbered 12, after V lost 3 bases and J lost 9 bases. CDR1 is DFQATT, CDR2 SNEGSKA, per germline (reference sequence). CDR3 loop: CSARTSSGLAGEQFF. The CDR3 DNA follows: TGCAGTGCTAGGACTTCCTCGGGACTAGCCGGTGAGCAGTTCTTC.

This chain connects TRBV29-1 to TRBJ2-1, with 12 nucleotides matching TRBD2. Per the germline V gene, CDR1 is SQVTM and CDR2 is ANQGSEA. The J segment lost 8 bases and the V segment lost 7 bases, leaving 6 bases of the junction unmatched. The CDR3 loop spans 13 amino acids. The CDR3 is CSGPTSGSHEQFF. The DNA for the CDR3 is TGCAGCGGCCCGACTAGCGGGAGTCATGAGCAGTTCTTC.

The chain recombines TRBV20-1 with TRBJ2-1; TRBD2 might be the D (6 bases). The CDR3 loop spans 14 amino acids. Germline V gene lookup returns CDR1 DFQATT and CDR2 SNEGSKA (reference sequence). Trimming stripped 3 bases from V and 0 bases from J, with 9 bases between. The chain's CDR3 is CSASDGGSYNEQFF. The CDR3 nucleotides are TGCAGTGCTAGTGACGGGGGCTCCTACAATGAGCAGTTCTTC.

The J gene is TRBJ2-1, the V gene TRBV3-1; the match to TRBD2 covers 12 bases. The CDR3 is 17 amino acids. The V and J ends lost 4 bases and 9 bases, in that order; junction bases with no gene match: 13. Germline V gene sequence: CDR1 LGHDT, CDR2 YNNKEL (reference sequence). The chain's CDR3 is CASSPSASGGAQGEQFF. The CDR3 DNA follows: TGTGCCAGCAGCCCCTCTGCTAGCGGGGGGGCCCAAGGTGAGCAGTTCTTC.

The genes are TRBV4-1 and TRBJ2-5; tentatively, D is TRBD1 (6 bases). Germline-derived CDR1 and CDR2 are MGHRA and YSYEKL. V lost 6 bases and J 4 bases, leaving 18 bases between the germline ends. This CDR3 comprises 15 residues. This chain's CDR3 is CASRQGRGPVETQYF. The CDR3 DNA is TGCGCCAGCAGACAGGGACGAGGTCCGGTAGAGACCCAGTACTTC.

V usage is TRBV12-3 or TRBV12-4 and J usage is TRBJ1-1; D remains ambiguous. The CDR3 runs 13 residues. Trimming removed 3 bases at V and 1 base at J, with 6 bases between. DNA for the CDR3: TGTGCCAGCAGTTTTGGGCAGAACACTGAAGCTTTCTTT. This translates into CASSFGQNTEAFF.

The gene calls are TRBV4-1 and TRBJ1-6; TRBD1 matches at 7 bases. V was clipped by 1 base and J by 4 bases; unmatched bases: 4. This CDR3 has 16 amino acids. Germline lookup yields CDR1 MGHRA and CDR2 YSYEKL. The CDR3 DNA sequence: TGCGCCAGCAGCCAAGCTTGGACAGGATATAATTCACCCCTCCACTTT. It codes for CASSQAWTGYNSPLHF.

V and J are TRBV24-1 and TRBJ2-2; 11 bases map to TRBD1. V shed 9 bases and J 4 bases; nucleotides not matched to a gene: 9. This CDR3 spans 16 amino acids. Germline V lookup: CDR1 KGHDR, CDR2 SFDVKD. The CDR3 DNA reads TGTGCCACCTCTTTCCGGACAGGGGGCCCCACCGGGGAGCTGTTTTTT. Encoded protein: CATSFRTGGPTGELFF.

This clonotype turned up a few times. This chain connects TRBV4-1 to TRBJ2-7; 9 nucleotides align to TRBD2. Germline V CDR1 and CDR2: MGHRA, YSYEKL. Losses at the gene ends were 0 bases for V and 3 bases for J; bases not matched to a gene: 6. CDR3 length: 16 residues. In nucleotides, the CDR3 is TGCGCCAGCAGCCAAGATCGACTAGCGGACTACTACGAGCAGTACTTC. This translates into CASSQDRLADYYEQYF.

This clonotype was observed a few times. The rearrangement links TRBV7-9 to TRBJ1-2; D is unclear. CDR3 length equals 13 residues. Between the trimmed V and J ends, which lost 3 bases and 5 bases, there was a span of 10 bases. Germline V gene lookup returns CDR1 SEHNR and CDR2 FQNEAQ (reference sequence). CDR3 coding DNA: TGTGCCAGCAGCTTTGGCACTTCATATGGCTACACCTTC. It encodes CASSFGTSYGYTF.

The chain combines TRBV28 with TRBJ2-7, with D possibly matching TRBD2 (6 bases). Germline-derived CDR1 and CDR2 are MDHEN and SYDVKM. The length of the CDR3 is 14 residues. The V end lost 4 bases, the J end lost 4 bases, and 14 bases lay between the germline ends. The DNA of the CDR3 is TGTGCCAGCAGTTCGAGGACTATAATATACGAGCAGTACTTC. It translates to CASSSRTIIYEQYF.

In nucleotides, the CDR3 is TGTGCCAGCAGCTACGGACAGCGGACGGCGGAGCAGTTCTTC. It yields the protein CASSYGQRTAEQFF. The genes are TRBV13 and TRBJ2-1, with a weak D call TRBD1 (6 bases). This CDR3 has 14 residues. The ends were cut back, 4 bases at V and 10 bases at J, with 17 bases in the middle. CDR1 is PRHDT and CDR2 is FYEKMQ in the germline V gene (reference sequence).

V and J are TRBV7-9 and TRBJ2-7; TRBD1 matches at 9 bases. CDR1 and CDR2 from the germline V gene are SEHNR and FQNEAQ (reference sequence). The CDR3 is 16 amino acids. The V and J ends lost 1 base and 2 bases, in that order; junction bases with no gene match: 6. CDR3 nucleotide sequence: TGTGCCAGCAGCTTAGGGACAGGGGTGCGGCCCTACGAGCAGTACTTC. This sequence encodes CASSLGTGVRPYEQYF.

This clonotype has only a few counts. The rearrangement links TRBV18 to TRBJ2-1; 8 nucleotides line up with TRBD2. The CDR3 is made up of 16 amino acids. CDR1 and CDR2 (germline): KGHSH, LQKENI. V lost 5 bases to trimming and J lost 2 bases; unmatched junction nucleotides: 8. The CDR3 nucleotides are TGTGCCAGCTCATCAGAAGCGGGGGAAACCTACAATGAGCAGTTCTTC. It codes for CASSSEAGETYNEQFF.

A few counts support this clonotype. This chain connects TRBV19 to TRBJ2-2; D is possibly TRBD2 (5 bases). The V end lost 1 base, the J end lost 6 bases, and 12 bases lay between the germline ends. Germline CDR1 is LNHDA and CDR2 is SQIVND (reference sequence). The CDR3 runs to 15 residues. The CDR3 sequence: CASSIVPLGSGELFF. The CDR3 DNA is TGTGCCAGTAGTATAGTCCCACTAGGTTCCGGGGAGCTGTTTTTT.

The chain joins TRBV5-1 to TRBJ2-5; possibly TRBD1 for D (6 bases). This CDR3 has 15 amino acids. V was clipped by 4 bases and J by 2 bases, with 15 bases between them. Germline V gives CDR1 SGHRS, CDR2 YFSETQ. CDR3 coding DNA: TGCGCCAGCAGCACACGGACAGTTTTTCAAGAGACCCAGTACTTC. This encodes CASSTRTVFQETQYF.

V usage is TRBV7-6 and J usage is TRBJ2-3; D may be TRBD2 (5 bases). V was clipped by 3 bases and J by 11 bases, with 15 bases between them. The germline CDR1 and CDR2 sequences are SGHVS and FNYEAQ. The CDR3 has 13 amino acids. CDR3 sequence: CASSLLIGSEQYF. The CDR3 DNA sequence: TGTGCCAGCAGCTTGTTGATTGGTAGCGAGCAGTATTTT. Combining the CDR3 with reference TRBV7-6 and TRBJ2-3 gives the whole variable domain GAGVSQSPRYKVTKRGQDVALRCDPISGHVSLYWYRQALGQGPEFLTYFNYEAQQDKSGLPNDRFSAERPEGSISTLTIQRTEQRDSAMYRCASSLLIGSEQYFGPGTRLTVL.